These 7 T cell receptor beta chains originate from one sample sequenced in a study of CD8 T cells in ankylosing spondylitis. The study's findings and limits: Roughly eight highly homologous variants made up a TCR beta motif that seemed to typify ankylosing spondylitis blood.

No antigen has been identified for these receptors. TCRdb passed the 5' RACE reads through MiXCR, listing each CDR3 protein once. Of 350,000 or so distinct CDR3 sequences in the sample, 8% are singletons; the top ten hold more than 14%. Source material: blood, either unsorted or a sorted T cell fraction (not recorded which). Receptors originate from a male donor with ankylosing spondylitis.

There are a few counts of this clonotype. The J gene is TRBJ2-1, the V gene TRBV9, with D unresolved. Trimming pared 2 bases from V and 7 bases from J, leaving 16 bases between. The CDR3 loop spans 15 amino acids. Germline V gene sequence: CDR1 SGDLS, CDR2 YYNGEE. DNA for the CDR3: TGTGCCAGCAGCGTTAGAGGAAGGGTTGGGAATGAGCAGTTCTTC. This codes for CASSVRGRVGNEQFF.

This clonotype showed up just a few times. The V and J genes are TRBV4-1 and TRBJ1-1, with unresolved D. The germline V gene has CDR1 MGHRA and CDR2 YSYEKL. Between the trimmed V and J ends, which lost 1 base and 8 bases, there was a span of 11 bases. The CDR3 loop spans 13 amino acids. DNA for the CDR3: TGCGCCAGCAGCCAAGGCCGGACGCCCGAAGCTTTCTTT. It codes for CASSQGRTPEAFF.

About this clonotype itself: This sequence may be a read error, since a much larger clone differs from it by one base. Here the CDR3 DNA reads TGTGCCAGCAGTCCGTCCAGACCCGGCGGGGAAAAACTGTTTTTT. Translating gives CASSPSRPGGEKLFF. The V call is TRBV12-3 or TRBV12-4, the J call TRBJ1-4; D ambiguous. The CDR3 runs 15 residues. V was shortened by 5 bases and J by 8 bases, with 18 bases between the two germline ends.

Many counts were recorded for this clonotype. The chain couples TRBV7-8 to TRBJ2-2, with 8 bases fitting TRBD2. V was clipped by 1 base and J by 1 base; unmatched bases: 2. CDR1 is SGHVS and CDR2 is FQNEAQ in the germline V gene. The length of the CDR3 is 16 residues. CDR3 in amino acids: CASSLVLAVNTGELFF. DNA for the CDR3: TGTGCCAGCAGCTTAGTACTAGCGGTGAACACCGGGGAGCTGTTTTTT.

This clonotype was seen a handful of times. The chain is built from TRBV12-3 or TRBV12-4 and TRBJ2-7; no definite D call. The CDR3 has 14 residues. Trimming took 2 bases from V and 3 from J, leaving 11 bases between them. Written as DNA, the CDR3 is TGTGCCAGCAGTTTAATCTTGGGCGTCTACGAGCAGTACTTC. It yields the protein CASSLILGVYEQYF.

In this sample, this clonotype turned up many times. The chain recombines TRBV10-3 with TRBJ2-2, with a tentative D call TRBD2 (7 bases). The V gene's germline CDR1 is ENHRY and CDR2 SYGVKD. The CDR3 totals 14 residues. V gave up 10 bases and J gave up 4 bases, with 16 bases separating them. DNA of the CDR3: TGTGCCACCACGGGTGGGGGGGCCACCGGGGAGCTGTTTTTT. Translating it yields CATTGGGATGELFF.

This clonotype was counted ten times or more. This chain connects TRBV29-1 to TRBJ2-3; TRBD2 agrees at 15 bases. The CDR3 is 15 residues long. Germline loops: CDR1 SQVTM, CDR2 ANQGSEA. The junction had 7 bases not matched to a gene; V was cut back by 7 bases and J by 5 bases. CDR3 bases: TGCAGCGGGGACGGACTAGCGGGAGGGTTAGATACGCAGTATTTT. Encoded protein: CSGDGLAGGLDTQYF.